Listed here are 12 T cell receptor beta chains from one sample, sequenced in a study of blood T cell repertoires in COVID-19 (dated by TCRdb to 2019 to 2021). Libraries were prepared through the immunoSEQ multiplex PCR assay. Not all clones reach the TCRdb copy of this immuneACCESS table, which keeps in-frame sequences only. Checked studies attribute under half of the gap to unresolved V genes and leave the rest unexplained. This sample lists 130,000 to 150,000 clones; roughly 83% were detected once. Of the sample, roughly 3% falls within the top ten clones. The sequencing sample was made of peripheral blood. Every receptor here comes from a woman of 80 years or more with acute or convalescent COVID-19.

A single count supports this clone. V gene TRBV4-1 combines with J gene TRBJ2-1; D is undetermined. Trimming pared 5 bases from V and 3 bases from J, leaving 11 bases between. Germline lookup yields CDR1 MGHRA and CDR2 YSYEKL. This CDR3 is 14 amino acids long. The CDR3 sequence: CASSFGEDYNEQFF. The CDR3 region has the DNA TGCGCCAGCAGCTTCGGTGAAGACTACAATGAGCAGTTCTTC.

V is TRBV27 and J is TRBJ2-1; TRBD2 is a possible D gene (7 bases). This CDR3 has 13 residues. Between the trimmed V and J ends, which lost 6 bases and 8 bases, there was a span of 14 bases. The germline V gene encodes CDR1 MNHEY and CDR2 SMNVEV (reference sequence). DNA for the CDR3: TGTGCCAGCAGGAGACTAGGGGGGGATGAGCAGTTCTTC. Its translation: CASRRLGGDEQFF.

The chain employs TRBV7-3 and TRBJ2-5; possibly TRBD2 for D (7 bases). CDR3 size: 15 residues. The V end lost 1 base, the J end lost 5 bases, and 14 bases lay between the germline ends. Germline V gene data show CDR1 as SGHTA and CDR2 as FQGTGA. This CDR3 is CASSLSGGARETQYF. CDR3 DNA sequence: TGTGCCAGCAGCTTAAGTGGGGGGGCCAGGGAGACCCAGTACTTC.

The chain uses TRBV11-2 and TRBJ1-2, with no clear D. The CDR3 covers 12 residues. The V gene's germline CDR1 is SGHAT and CDR2 FQNNGV. V gave up 2 bases and J gave up 8 bases, with 9 bases separating them. CDR3 region: CASSLLGGGYTF. The DNA for the CDR3 is TGTGCCAGCAGCTTATTAGGCGGGGGCTACACCTTC.

This clone was observed a single time. The V and J genes are TRBV29-1 and TRBJ2-5; a possible D gene is TRBD2 (5 bases). This CDR3 region has 13 residues. V lost 4 bases to trimming and J lost 5 bases, with 14 bases between them. Germline V gene lookup returns CDR1 SQVTM and CDR2 ANQGSEA. In DNA, the CDR3 is TGCAGCGTTGGCGAGGCTTCGGGGGAGACCCAGTACTTC. This encodes CSVGEASGETQYF.

The rearrangement joins TRBV30 to TRBJ2-1; D possibly corresponds to TRBD1 (6 bases). Trimming removed 5 bases at V and 10 bases at J, with 18 bases between. The CDR3 consists of 13 residues. CDR1 and CDR2 from the germline V gene are GTSNPN and SVGIG (reference sequence). CDR3 in DNA: TGTGCCTGGGCTTTAGGGACACAGGGCGAGCAGTTCTTC. It encodes CAWALGTQGEQFF.

This sequence joins TRBV7-9 and TRBJ1-2; TRBD1 matches 9 bases. Germline V lookup: CDR1 SEHNR, CDR2 FQNEAQ (reference sequence). After removal of 0 bases from V and 3 bases from J, the junction contained 5 bases not matched to a gene. The CDR3 contains 16 residues. CDR3 loop: CASSLAGTGTDYGYTF. The CDR3 nucleotides read TGTGCCAGCAGCTTAGCGGGGACAGGGACGGACTATGGCTACACCTTC.

The V gene is TRBV10-3, the J gene TRBJ2-7; 13 bases match TRBD2. V dropped 5 bases and J dropped 7; count of bases not matched to a gene: 5. This CDR3 spans 14 amino acids. The V gene's germline CDR1 is ENHRY and CDR2 SYGVKD. The CDR3 region is CAISFGTSGEEQYF. CDR3 nucleotide sequence: TGTGCCATCAGTTTCGGGACTAGCGGGGAGGAGCAGTACTTC.

This chain links TRBV27 with TRBJ2-4; 8 positions match TRBD1. This CDR3 is 13 amino acids long. Germline trimming cut 6 bases from V and 6 bases from J; bases unmatched to any gene: 4. CDR1 MNHEY and CDR2 SMNVEV come from the germline V gene (reference sequence). This CDR3 is CASRTGAVNIQYF. Here the CDR3 DNA reads TGTGCCAGCAGGACAGGGGCCGTAAACATTCAGTACTTC.

This chain links TRBV7-2 with TRBJ2-7; 12 bases map to TRBD2. The CDR3 contains 16 residues. V was clipped by 0 bases and J by 0 bases; unmatched bases: 0. Germline CDR1 and CDR2: SGHTA and FQGNSA. The CDR3 is CASSLAGLAGSYEQYF. CDR3 nucleotides: TGTGCCAGCAGCTTAGCGGGACTAGCGGGCTCCTACGAGCAGTACTTC.

This chain joins TRBV4-1 and TRBJ2-2; TRBD2 matches at 8 bases. Trimming at V came to 6 bases and at J to 0 bases, leaving 3 bases not matched to a gene. The germline CDR1 and CDR2 sequences are MGHRA and YSYEKL. The CDR3 spans 15 residues. The CDR3 nucleotides read TGCGCCAGCAGACAGGGACTAGCGAACACCGGGGAGCTGTTTTTT. Encoded protein: CASRQGLANTGELFF.

This clone was detected only a few times. V gene TRBV6-2 or TRBV6-3 combines with J gene TRBJ2-2, with 10 nucleotides matching TRBD2. V trimming: 6 bases; J trimming: 6 bases; junction bases outside the gene matches: 7. The CDR3 contains 15 residues. CDR1 is MNHEY and CDR2 is SVGEGT in the germline V gene. The CDR3 sequence: CASSPLAGVPGELFF. The DNA of the CDR3 is TGTGCCAGCAGCCCTCTAGCGGGGGTACCCGGGGAGCTGTTTTTT.